These 12 T cell receptor beta chains originate from one sample sequenced in a study of post-analysis software for immune sequencing data (dated by TCRdb to between 2014 and 2017). Interpreted using the paper, the time point label stands for: second blood draw from one MS patient after hematopoietic stem cell transplantation. The library was prepared using PCR. The sequencer listed for this sample is Illumina HiSeq 2500. To reduce PCR and sequencing biases, unique molecular identifiers were built into the TCR beta cDNA libraries. TCRdb reprocessing: public reads trimmed at Q25 with fastp, clones called with MiXCR, in-frame beta chains kept. Identical CDR3 protein sequences are pooled into one entry, listed with their most common genes and DNA. In all, the sample holds around 160,000 distinct CDR3 sequences, and 35% to 40% of those were seen once. Together, the top ten hold roughly 28% of the sample.

Material: blood, obtained after autologous hematopoietic stem cell transplantation. These receptor sequences come from a girl aged 10 to 17 with multiple sclerosis. Donor details come from another sample of the same person, matched by shared clones.

The chain carries TRBV28 and TRBJ2-1; D ambiguous. V lost 3 bases and J 2 bases, leaving 20 bases between the germline ends. The CDR3 is 18 amino acids. Germline assignment: CDR1 MDHEN and CDR2 SYDVKM. CDR3: CASSFPLVSDETYNEQFF. The CDR3 nucleotides read TGTGCCAGCAGTTTCCCCTTAGTAAGCGACGAGACCTACAATGAGCAGTTCTTC.

The J gene is TRBJ2-1, the V gene TRBV4-2; D call uncertain. The CDR3 loop spans 15 amino acids. The V end was cut by 1 base, the J end by 0 bases, with 7 bases between. From germline, CDR1 is LGHNA and CDR2 YNFKEQ. The CDR3 DNA reads TGTGCCAGCAGCCAAGTTGTGAGCTCCTACAATGAGCAGTTCTTC. This translates into CASSQVVSSYNEQFF.

V and J are TRBV5-1 and TRBJ2-7, with 7 bases lining up with TRBD2. Germline-derived CDR1 and CDR2 are SGHRS and YFSETQ. The ends lost 2 bases at V and 0 bases at J; junction bases unmatched: 8. This CDR3 has 16 amino acids. CDR3 loop: CASSFGLAAPSYEQYF. The CDR3 bases are TGCGCCAGCAGCTTCGGGCTAGCGGCCCCCTCCTACGAGCAGTACTTC.

This clonotype has a handful of counts. A read error may account for a junction end that differs from germline. The rearrangement joins TRBV10-3 to TRBJ1-6, with TRBD1 as a possible D gene (5 bases). Germline CDR1 is ENHRY and CDR2 is SYGVKD. The CDR3 totals 17 residues. This CDR3 reads CAISESGGSAYNSPPHF. The CDR3 DNA follows: TGTGCCATCAGTGAGTCCGGGGGTAGCGCCTATAATTCACCCCCCCACTTT.

There are a few counts of this clonotype. The chain carries TRBV14 and TRBJ2-7; a possible D gene is TRBD1 (5 bases). This CDR3 is built from 13 residues. In germline, CDR1 is SGHDN, CDR2 FVKESK. Trimming left V 0 bases short and J 3 bases short, with 6 bases between. The CDR3 region is CASSQEQDYEQYF. The CDR3 DNA follows: TGTGCCAGCAGCCAAGAACAGGACTACGAGCAGTACTTC.

This clonotype was picked up many times. The chain carries TRBV5-6 and TRBJ2-7; 7 bases agree with TRBD2. The germline V gene encodes CDR1 SGHDT and CDR2 YYEEEE. The CDR3 loop spans 13 amino acids. Unmatched junction bases numbered 6, after V lost 6 bases and J lost 3 bases. The CDR3 reads CASTSGGFYEQYF. The CDR3 nucleotides are TGTGCCAGCACCTCCGGGGGGTTCTACGAGCAGTACTTC.

The rearrangement links TRBV30 to TRBJ1-5, with TRBD1 identical over 7 bases. The germline V gene has CDR1 GTSNPN and CDR2 SVGIG (reference sequence). This CDR3 contains 16 residues. Trimming cost V 2 bases and J 0 bases; bases outside gene matches: 7. The CDR3 sequence: CAWSLRDRPSNQPQHF. The CDR3 nucleotides are TGTGCCTGGAGTCTACGGGACAGACCTAGCAATCAGCCCCAGCATTTT.

In nucleotides, the CDR3 is TGCAGTGCCGAGAGCGGGAGAAATTATGAGCAGTACTTC. As protein: CSAESGRNYEQYF. The rearrangement links TRBV20-1 to TRBJ2-7; 8 bases match TRBD2. Germline V gene sequence: CDR1 DFQATT, CDR2 SNEGSKA (reference sequence). V shed 6 bases, J shed 7 bases, and the junction held 11 bases outside the gene matches. This CDR3 has 13 residues.

This clonotype was found a few times. The rearrangement links TRBV10-3 to TRBJ2-1, with D perhaps matching TRBD1 or TRBD2 (5 bases each). With 3 bases removed from V and 0 bases from J, the gap between germline ends came to 9 bases. CDR1 and CDR2 from the germline V gene are ENHRY and SYGVKD. The CDR3 contains 15 residues. CDR3 sequence reads: CAISDWGSSYNEQFF. CDR3 coding DNA: TGTGCCATCAGTGATTGGGGGAGCTCCTACAATGAGCAGTTCTTC.

A single count supports this clonotype. The chain carries TRBV9 and TRBJ2-3; D is unresolved. V was clipped by 3 bases and J by 6 bases, with 20 bases between them. Germline V gene data show CDR1 as SGDLS and CDR2 as YYNGEE. CDR3 length: 16 amino acids. The CDR3 bases are TGTGCCAGCAGCGACCCCCGGGCGGACGCTACCGATACGCAGTATTTT. Protein sequence: CASSDPRADATDTQYF.

As regards this clonotype: Mismatch with germline at one junction end may stem from a read error. The genes are TRBV12-3 or TRBV12-4 and TRBJ2-2; 13 nucleotides align to TRBD2. The CDR3 sequence is 17 residues long. CDR3 in DNA: TGTGCCAGCAGTCTCGGACTAGCGGGAGAGAACGCCGGGGAGCTGTTTTTT. Translating gives CASSLGLAGENAGELFF.

This clonotype was seen a handful of times. J is TRBJ2-5 and V is TRBV10-3, with 7 bases identical to TRBD1. This CDR3 is 13 amino acids long. Germline loops: CDR1 ENHRY, CDR2 SYGVKD. J gave up 0 bases and V 7 bases, and 2 bases lay outside the gene matches. The CDR3 DNA sequence: TGTGCCATCAAAGGGACAGACCAAGAGACCCAGTACTTC. Protein sequence: CAIKGTDQETQYF.